Following are 13 T cell receptor beta chains from one sample sequenced in a study of T cell responses to AZD1222 COVID-19 vaccine (dated by TCRdb to about 2021). The library was built by means of the immunoSEQ multiplex PCR assay. Held by TCRdb, this immuneACCESS table contains in-frame sequences only and omits some clones. Under half of the omission traces to an unresolved V gene where checked; the cause of the rest is unknown. This sample gives 100,000 to 150,000 clones in total; roughly 92% of them show up just once. Clones ranked in the top ten supply about 1.1% of the sample. The sample's time point label, in plain terms: about 28 days (+/-7) after the second vaccine dose. The sequences come from peripheral blood, collected 28 days after the second AZD1222 dose. The receptors come from an adult who received the AZD1222 COVID-19 vaccine.

This rearrangement joins TRBV3-1 (or the pseudogene TRBV3-2) to TRBJ1-3; weak D call: TRBD1 (5 bases). V was clipped by 4 bases and J by 0 bases, with 16 bases between them. The CDR3 spans 17 residues. Germline V gives CDR1 LGHDT, CDR2 YNNKEL (reference sequence). The CDR3 here is CASSPISGTASGNTIYF. In nucleotides, the CDR3 is TGTGCCAGCAGCCCAATATCCGGGACGGCCTCTGGAAACACCATATATTTT.

The table lists this clone with a count of one. The V call is TRBV19, the J call TRBJ1-1; D might be TRBD1 (5 bases). CDR3 length: 13 amino acids. V lost 6 bases, J lost 2 bases, and 10 bases lay in between. Germline V CDR1 and CDR2: LNHDA, SQIVND (reference sequence). The CDR3 nucleotides are TGTGCCAGTAGCCGGCAGGGCAACACTGAAGCTTTCTTT. Translated, it gives CASSRQGNTEAFF.

The rearrangement links TRBV24-1 to TRBJ1-5; D gene unclear. Trimming removed 4 bases at V and 5 bases at J, with 8 bases between. The CDR3 totals 13 residues. Germline V gene data show CDR1 as KGHDR and CDR2 as SFDVKD. DNA of the CDR3: TGTGCCACCAGTGAAGGTGGGGATCAGCCCCAGCATTTT. This encodes CATSEGGDQPQHF.

The chain carries TRBV14 and TRBJ2-2, with D tentatively TRBD2 (6 bases). CDR3 size: 16 residues. Trimming took off 3 bases at V and 1 base at J, with 12 bases between the two ends. Germline CDR1 is SGHDN and CDR2 is FVKESK. The CDR3 region is CASSHLGRENTGELFF. CDR3 nucleotide sequence: TGTGCCAGCAGCCATCTAGGGCGGGAGAACACCGGGGAGCTGTTTTTT.

The J gene is TRBJ1-6, the V gene TRBV9; D is perhaps TRBD1 (5 bases). CDR3 length: 13 amino acids. Trimming removed 0 bases at V and 10 bases at J, with 8 bases between. The germline V gene encodes CDR1 SGDLS and CDR2 YYNGEE. The CDR3 loop reads CASSVVGDSPLHF. CDR3 nucleotide sequence: TGTGCCAGCAGCGTAGTTGGGGACTCACCCCTCCACTTT.

The chain is built from TRBV2 and TRBJ2-1; D uncertain. CDR1 is SNHLY, CDR2 FYNNEI, per germline. This CDR3 spans 12 amino acids. The germline V and J ends were trimmed by 8 bases and 6 bases, with 11 bases remaining between them. The CDR3 DNA follows: TGTGCCAGCGTTTGGGCTCGCAATGAGCAGTTCTTC. Amino acid sequence: CASVWARNEQFF.

In this sample, this clone turned up a few times. J is TRBJ1-2 and V is TRBV3-1 (or the pseudogene TRBV3-2); 9 positions agree with TRBD1. The CDR3 is 15 residues long. Germline V gives CDR1 LGHDT, CDR2 YNNKEL (reference sequence). Unmatched junction bases numbered 2, after V lost 3 bases and J lost 0 bases. The CDR3 region is CASSQGDRANYGYTF. The CDR3 coding sequence is TGTGCCAGCAGCCAGGGGGACAGGGCTAACTATGGCTACACCTTC.

This clone was seen a single time. V and J are TRBV9 and TRBJ2-1; 8 positions agree with TRBD2. The CDR3 covers 13 residues. Germline V gene data show CDR1 as SGDLS and CDR2 as YYNGEE. Germline trimming cut 0 bases from V and 12 bases from J; bases unmatched to any gene: 5. This CDR3 reads CASSVDPGGGQFF. CDR3 nucleotides: TGTGCCAGCAGCGTAGATCCGGGAGGGGGGCAGTTCTTC.

The J gene is TRBJ1-5, the V gene TRBV7-8; D is uncertain. The ends were cut back, 5 bases at V and 2 bases at J, with 13 bases in the middle. The CDR3 totals 15 residues. CDR1 SGHVS and CDR2 FQNEAQ come from the germline V gene. The DNA for the CDR3 is TGTGCCAGCAGCCAGCTGGGCTCCGGCAATCAGCCCCAGCATTTT. Translation gives CASSQLGSGNQPQHF.

J is TRBJ1-1 and V is TRBV7-9; D is undetermined. The CDR3 spans 15 residues. The germline V gene encodes CDR1 SEHNR and CDR2 FQNEAQ (reference sequence). V dropped 0 bases and J dropped 0 bases, with 8 bases sitting between them. The CDR3 region has the DNA TGTGCCAGCAGCTTAGCGGCGGCCATGAACACTGAAGCTTTCTTT. Its translation: CASSLAAAMNTEAFF.

V and J are TRBV27 and TRBJ2-1; 9 positions match TRBD1. J gave up 3 bases and V 4 bases, and 7 bases lay outside the gene matches. The V gene's germline CDR1 is MNHEY and CDR2 SMNVEV (reference sequence). The CDR3 length is 16 residues. Here the CDR3 DNA reads TGTGCCAGCAGTTCGAGGACAGGGGCTAGCTACAATGAGCAGTTCTTC. It codes for CASSSRTGASYNEQFF.

The chain uses TRBV19 and TRBJ1-1; 7 bases map to TRBD1. V lost 0 bases and J lost 5; bases outside the gene matches: 6. The CDR3 covers 15 residues. The germline V gene has CDR1 LNHDA and CDR2 SQIVND (reference sequence). The CDR3 nucleotides are TGTGCCAGTAGTATAGATCACCAGGGGGGAACTGAAGCTTTCTTT. Translating it yields CASSIDHQGGTEAFF. Full variable domain (missing parts from reference TRBV19 and TRBJ1-1): DGGITQSPKYLFRKEGQNVTLSCEQNLNHDAMYWYRQDPGQGLRLIYYSQIVNDFQKGDIAEGYSVSREKKESFPLTVTSAQKNPTAFYLCASSIDHQGGTEAFFGQGTRLTVV.

The chain uses TRBV19 and TRBJ1-5; D uncertain. The CDR3 totals 18 residues. Trimming stripped 2 bases from V and 2 bases from J, with 19 bases between. Germline loops: CDR1 LNHDA, CDR2 SQIVND (reference sequence). The CDR3 loop is CASSISHGRSAGNQPQHF. DNA of the CDR3: TGTGCCAGTAGTATATCCCACGGGAGGTCGGCCGGCAATCAGCCCCAGCATTTT.